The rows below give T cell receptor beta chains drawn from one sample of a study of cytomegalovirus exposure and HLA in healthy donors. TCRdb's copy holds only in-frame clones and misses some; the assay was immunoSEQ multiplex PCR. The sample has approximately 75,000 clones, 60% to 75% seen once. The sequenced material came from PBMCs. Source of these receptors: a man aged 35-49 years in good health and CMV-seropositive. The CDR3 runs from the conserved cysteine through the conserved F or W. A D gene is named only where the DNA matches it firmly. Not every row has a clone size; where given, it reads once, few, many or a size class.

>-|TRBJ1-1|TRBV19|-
CASSMGGREAFF
TGTGCCAGTAGTATGGGAGGTCGCGAAGCTTTCTTT
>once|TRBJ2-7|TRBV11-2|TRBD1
CASKNPGTGIYEQYF
TGTGCCAGCAAAAACCCAGGGACAGGGATTTACGAGCAGTACTTC
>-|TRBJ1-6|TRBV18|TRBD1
CASSPNEAGTGGSPLHF
TGTGCCAGCTCACCAAATGAAGCCGGGACAGGGGGTTCACCCCTCCACTTT
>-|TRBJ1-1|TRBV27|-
CASSLNSWGAMNTEAFF
TGTGCCAGCAGTTTAAATAGTTGGGGCGCGATGAACACTGAAGCTTTCTTT
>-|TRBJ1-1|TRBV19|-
CASSRGRNTEAFF
TGTGCCAGTAGTCGAGGGAGGAACACTGAAGCTTTCTTT
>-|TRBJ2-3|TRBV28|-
CASSFRGPFTDTQYF
TGTGCCAGCAGTTTTCGTGGGCCCTTCACAGATACGCAGTATTTT
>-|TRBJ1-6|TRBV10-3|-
CAISGTRNNSPLHF
TGTGCCATCAGCGGGACTCGGAATAATTCACCCCTCCACTTT
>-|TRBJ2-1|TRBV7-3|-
CASSLGPSSYNEQFF
TGTGCCAGCAGCTTAGGGCCGAGCTCCTACAATGAGCAGTTCTTC
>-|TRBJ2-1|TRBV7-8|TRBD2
CASSPERGPLYNEQFF
TGTGCCAGCAGCCCCGAGCGGGGGCCGTTATACAATGAGCAGTTCTTC
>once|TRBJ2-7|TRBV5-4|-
CASSLGGVSYEQYF
TGTGCCAGCAGCCTCGGCGGGGTCTCCTACGAGCAGTACTTC
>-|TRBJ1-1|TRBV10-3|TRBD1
CAISRDRNTEAFF
TGTGCCATCAGCCGGGACAGAAACACTGAAGCTTTCTTT
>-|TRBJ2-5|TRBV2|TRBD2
CASASSGGAGETQYF
TGTGCCAGCGCTTCTAGCGGGGGGGCGGGAGAGACCCAGTACTTC
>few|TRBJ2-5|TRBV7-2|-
CASSLLSGKETQYF
TGTGCCAGCAGCTTACTCTCAGGGAAAGAGACCCAGTACTTC
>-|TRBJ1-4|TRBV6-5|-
CASTPEFGEKLFF
TGTGCCAGCACCCCGGAGTTTGGGGAAAAACTGTTTTTT
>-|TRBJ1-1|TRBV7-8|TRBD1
CASSLGQRTGNTEAFF
TGTGCCAGCAGCTTAGGACAGAGGACAGGGAACACTGAAGCTTTCTTT
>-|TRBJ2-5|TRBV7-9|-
CASSSGLFGTQYF
TGTGCCAGCAGCTCAGGGTTATTCGGGACCCAGTACTTC
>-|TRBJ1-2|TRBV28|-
CASRPAGLNYGYTF
TGTGCCAGCCGCCCCGCGGGGCTTAACTATGGCTACACCTTC
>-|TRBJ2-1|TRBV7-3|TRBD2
CASSLSLAGVNEQFF
TGTGCCAGCAGCTTAAGTCTAGCGGGGGTCAATGAGCAGTTCTTC
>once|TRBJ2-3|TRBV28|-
CASRGEDTQYF
TGTGCCAGCAGGGGAGAAGATACGCAGTATTTT
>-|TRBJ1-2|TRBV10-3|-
CAISQGVREFYGYTF
TGTGCCATCAGCCAAGGCGTCAGGGAATTTTATGGCTACACCTTC
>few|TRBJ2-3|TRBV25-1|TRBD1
CASSDTRQGPTDTQYF
TGTGCCAGCAGTGACACTAGACAGGGCCCCACAGATACGCAGTATTTT
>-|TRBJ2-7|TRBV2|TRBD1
CASSRQGYEQYF
TGTGCCAGCAGTAGACAGGGATACGAGCAGTACTTC
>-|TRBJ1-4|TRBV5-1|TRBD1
CASSPWTGLGRLFF
TGCGCCAGCAGCCCATGGACAGGGCTTGGTCGACTGTTTTTT